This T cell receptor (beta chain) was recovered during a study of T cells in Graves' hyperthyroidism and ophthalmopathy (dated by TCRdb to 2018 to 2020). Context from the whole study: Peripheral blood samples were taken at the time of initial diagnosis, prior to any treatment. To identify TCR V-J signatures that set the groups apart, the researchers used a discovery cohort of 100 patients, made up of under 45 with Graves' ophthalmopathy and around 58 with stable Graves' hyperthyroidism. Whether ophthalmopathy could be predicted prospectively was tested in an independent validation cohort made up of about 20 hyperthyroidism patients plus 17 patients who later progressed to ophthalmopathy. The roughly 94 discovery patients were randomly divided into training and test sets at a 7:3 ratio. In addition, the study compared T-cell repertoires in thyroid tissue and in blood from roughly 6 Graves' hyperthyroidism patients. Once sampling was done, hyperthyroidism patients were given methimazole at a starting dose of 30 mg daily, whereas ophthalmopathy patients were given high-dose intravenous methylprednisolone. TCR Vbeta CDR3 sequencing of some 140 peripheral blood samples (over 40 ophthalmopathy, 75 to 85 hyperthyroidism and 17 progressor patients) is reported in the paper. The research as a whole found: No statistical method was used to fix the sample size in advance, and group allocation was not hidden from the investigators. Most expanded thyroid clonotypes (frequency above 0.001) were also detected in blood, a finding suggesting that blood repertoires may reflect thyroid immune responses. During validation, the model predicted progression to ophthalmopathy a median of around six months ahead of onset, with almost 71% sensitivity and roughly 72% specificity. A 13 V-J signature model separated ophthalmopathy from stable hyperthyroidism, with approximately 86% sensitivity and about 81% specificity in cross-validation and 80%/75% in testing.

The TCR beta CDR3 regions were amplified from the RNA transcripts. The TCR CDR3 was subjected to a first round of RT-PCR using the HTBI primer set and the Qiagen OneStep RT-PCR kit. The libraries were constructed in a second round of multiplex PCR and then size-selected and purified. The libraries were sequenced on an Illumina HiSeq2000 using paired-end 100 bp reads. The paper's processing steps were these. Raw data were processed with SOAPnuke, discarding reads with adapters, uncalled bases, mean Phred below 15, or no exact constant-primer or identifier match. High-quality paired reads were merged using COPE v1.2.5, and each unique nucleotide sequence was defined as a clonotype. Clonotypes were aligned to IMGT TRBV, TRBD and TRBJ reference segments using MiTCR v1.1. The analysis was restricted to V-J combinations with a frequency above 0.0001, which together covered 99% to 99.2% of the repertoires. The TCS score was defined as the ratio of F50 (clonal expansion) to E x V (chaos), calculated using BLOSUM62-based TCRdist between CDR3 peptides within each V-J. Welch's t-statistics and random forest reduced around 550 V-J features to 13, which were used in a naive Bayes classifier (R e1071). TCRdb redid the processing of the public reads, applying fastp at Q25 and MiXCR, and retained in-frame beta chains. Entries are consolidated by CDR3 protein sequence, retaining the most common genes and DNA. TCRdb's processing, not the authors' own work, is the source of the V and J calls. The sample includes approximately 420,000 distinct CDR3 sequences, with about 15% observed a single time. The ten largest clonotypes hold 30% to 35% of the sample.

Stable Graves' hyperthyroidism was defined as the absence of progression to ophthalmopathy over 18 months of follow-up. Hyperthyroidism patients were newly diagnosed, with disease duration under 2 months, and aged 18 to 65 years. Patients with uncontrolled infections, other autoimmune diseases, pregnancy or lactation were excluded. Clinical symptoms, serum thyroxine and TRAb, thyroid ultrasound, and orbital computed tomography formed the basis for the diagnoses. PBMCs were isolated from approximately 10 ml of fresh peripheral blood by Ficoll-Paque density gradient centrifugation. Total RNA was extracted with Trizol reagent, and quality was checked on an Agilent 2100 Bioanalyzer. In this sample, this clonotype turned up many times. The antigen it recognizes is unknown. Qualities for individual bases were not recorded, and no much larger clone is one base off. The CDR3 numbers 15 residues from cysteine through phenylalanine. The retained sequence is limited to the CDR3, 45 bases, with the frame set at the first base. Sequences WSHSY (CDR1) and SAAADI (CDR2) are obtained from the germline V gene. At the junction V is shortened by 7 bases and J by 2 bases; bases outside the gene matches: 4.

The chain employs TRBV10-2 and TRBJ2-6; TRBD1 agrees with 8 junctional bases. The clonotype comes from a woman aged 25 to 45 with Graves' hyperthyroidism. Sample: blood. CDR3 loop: CASKTGDAGANVLTF. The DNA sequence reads TGCGCCAGCAAGACAGGGGACGCTGGGGCCAACGTCCTGACTTTC.